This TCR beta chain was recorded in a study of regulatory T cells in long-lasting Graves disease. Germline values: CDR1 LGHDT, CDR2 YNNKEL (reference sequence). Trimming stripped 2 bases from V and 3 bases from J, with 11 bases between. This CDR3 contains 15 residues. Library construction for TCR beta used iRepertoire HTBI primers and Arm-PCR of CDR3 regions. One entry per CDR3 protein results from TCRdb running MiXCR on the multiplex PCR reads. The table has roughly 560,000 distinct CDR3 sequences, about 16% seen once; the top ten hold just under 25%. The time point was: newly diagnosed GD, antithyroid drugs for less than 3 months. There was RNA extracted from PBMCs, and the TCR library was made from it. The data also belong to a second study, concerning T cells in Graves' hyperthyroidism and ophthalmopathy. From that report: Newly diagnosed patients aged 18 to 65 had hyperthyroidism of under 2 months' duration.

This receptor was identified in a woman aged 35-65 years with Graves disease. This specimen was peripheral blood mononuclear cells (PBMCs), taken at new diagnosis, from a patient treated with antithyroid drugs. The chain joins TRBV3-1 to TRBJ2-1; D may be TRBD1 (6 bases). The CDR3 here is CASSQQGTYYNEQFF. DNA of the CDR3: TGTGCCAGCAGCCAACAGGGGACGTACTACAATGAGCAGTTCTTC.